These T cell receptor beta chains were read from a single sample in a study of blood T cell repertoires in COVID-19. Data came from immunoSEQ multiplex PCR; TCRdb stores just in-frame clones and leaves some out. Of over 100,000 clones in the sample, about 89% were seen once. The specimen was peripheral blood. Receptors originate from a human donor in a cohort sampled during active COVID-19. Both conserved end residues are part of each CDR3. The D gene is left open where the match is weak. Some rows mark clone size as missing; the rest say once, few, many or name a class of expanded clone.

clone size | J gene | D gene | V gene | CDR3 protein | CDR3 DNA
NA | TRBJ2-1 | TRBD1 | TRBV7-9 | CASSLVQGRYNEQFF | TGTGCCAGCAGCTTAGTACAGGGGCGCTACAATGAGCAGTTCTTC
NA | TRBJ1-2 | TRBD1 | TRBV5-1 | CASSLSTGAGYTF | TGCGCCAGCAGCCTCTCGACAGGGGCTGGCTACACCTTC
NA | TRBJ2-2 | NA | TRBV7-8 | CASSLAASRGGELFF | TGTGCCAGCAGCTTAGCGGCTAGCCGGGGCGGGGAGCTGTTTTTT
NA | TRBJ1-1 | TRBD1 | TRBV3-1/TRBV3-2 | CASSPRTGMNTEAFF | TGTGCCAGCAGTCCCCGGACAGGAATGAACACTGAAGCTTTCTTT
NA | TRBJ2-1 | NA | TRBV2 | CASSESRGGRQNEQFF | TGTGCCAGCAGTGAATCTAGAGGGGGACGTCAAAATGAGCAGTTCTTC
NA | TRBJ1-6 | TRBD1 | TRBV6-1 | CASSEATGGNSPLHF | TGTGCCAGCAGTGAAGCGACAGGGGGAAATTCACCCCTCCACTTT
once | TRBJ2-7 | TRBD2 | TRBV6-5 | CASSYSRGGLAYEQYF | TGTGCCAGCAGTTATTCACGGGGGGGCTTGGCGTACGAGCAGTACTTC
NA | TRBJ2-2 | TRBD1 | TRBV7-8 | CASRRDRGGTGELFF | TGTGCCAGCAGACGGGACAGGGGGGGGACCGGGGAGCTGTTTTTT
few | TRBJ1-5 | NA | TRBV6-2/TRBV6-3 | CASSSLALRGGNQPQHF | TGTGCCAGCAGTTCCCTAGCTCTACGCGGGGGCAATCAGCCCCAGCATTTT
NA | TRBJ2-3 | TRBD2 | TRBV6-2/TRBV6-3 | CASSRSGGARDTQYF | TGTGCCAGCAGCCGTAGCGGGGGGGCGAGAGATACGCAGTATTTT
NA | TRBJ2-1 | TRBD1 | TRBV7-9 | CASSRTDRASYNEQFF | TGTGCCAGCAGCCGTACTGACAGGGCCTCCTACAATGAGCAGTTCTTC
NA | TRBJ2-5 | TRBD1 | TRBV5-8 | CASTPGQVQYF | TGTGCCAGCACCCCGGGACAGGTCCAGTACTTC
NA | TRBJ1-4 | NA | TRBV3-1/TRBV3-2 | CASSQLGREEKLFF | TGTGCCAGCAGCCAACTCGGGCGGGAAGAAAAACTGTTTTTT
NA | TRBJ1-6 | NA | TRBV2 | CASSEQIIYNSPLHF | TGTGCCAGCAGTGAGCAGATTATATATAATTCACCCCTCCACTTT
NA | TRBJ2-5 | TRBD2 | TRBV5-1 | CASSLTRGLAGGETQYF | TGCGCCAGCAGCTTAACCCGTGGACTAGCGGGAGGAGAGACCCAGTACTTC
NA | TRBJ2-1 | TRBD2 | TRBV2 | CASRPREGSSYNEQFF | TGTGCCAGTCGGCCGAGGGAGGGAAGCTCCTACAATGAGCAGTTCTTC
NA | TRBJ2-3 | TRBD2 | TRBV7-3 | CASSYLAGGSTDTQYF | TGTGCCAGCAGCTACCTAGCGGGGGGAAGCACAGATACGCAGTATTTT
NA | TRBJ1-1 | NA | TRBV6-5 | CASSNNRGTEAFF | TGTGCCAGCTCAAACAACCGGGGCACTGAAGCTTTCTTT
NA | TRBJ2-3 | TRBD2 | TRBV5-6 | CASSYAASGIRADTQYF | TGTGCCAGCAGTTATGCAGCTAGCGGGATAAGGGCAGATACGCAGTATTTT
NA | TRBJ1-1 | NA | TRBV7-9 | CASSNRQSRDTEAFF | TGTGCCAGCAGCAACAGACAGAGCCGGGACACTGAAGCTTTCTTT
NA | TRBJ1-1 | NA | TRBV2 | CASSSHPTEAFF | TGTGCCAGCAGCTCACACCCCACTGAAGCTTTCTTT
NA | TRBJ1-2 | NA | TRBV9 | CASSVVDGINYGYTF | TGTGCCAGCAGCGTAGTAGACGGGATTAACTATGGCTACACCTTC
once | TRBJ1-2 | NA | TRBV19 | CASRRNRNYGYTF | TGTGCCAGTAGGAGAAACAGGAACTATGGCTACACCTTC
NA | TRBJ2-5 | NA | TRBV5-1 | CASTPGQPQETQYF | TGCGCCAGCACACCAGGACAGCCCCAAGAGACCCAGTACTTC
NA | TRBJ1-2 | TRBD1 | TRBV27 | CASSDYRGSYGYTF | TGTGCCAGCAGTGATTACAGGGGCTCCTATGGCTACACCTTC
NA | TRBJ2-6 | NA | TRBV14 | CASSQEYRYTGANVLTF | TGTGCCAGCAGCCAAGAGTACAGGTATACTGGGGCCAACGTCCTGACTTTC
NA | TRBJ1-6 | NA | TRBV28 | CASSLQTNSSPLHF | TGTGCCAGCAGTTTACAGACAAATTCCTCACCCCTCCACTTT
NA | TRBJ2-3 | NA | TRBV5-6 | CASSLGAGTDTQYF | TGTGCCAGCAGCTTGGGGGCAGGCACAGATACGCAGTATTTT
once | TRBJ1-3 | NA | TRBV2 | CASSERVGLPSSGNTIYF | TGTGCCAGCAGTGAACGGGTCGGACTCCCGAGCTCTGGAAACACCATATATTTT
NA | TRBJ2-7 | NA | TRBV6-5 | CASSYAAVSSYEQYF | TGTGCCAGCAGTTACGCGGCCGTCAGCTCCTACGAGCAGTACTTC
NA | TRBJ2-2 | TRBD2 | TRBV7-3 | CASSLMGRLAGAGELFF | TGTGCCAGCAGCTTAATGGGTAGACTAGCGGGAGCCGGGGAGCTGTTTTTT
NA | TRBJ1-2 | TRBD1 | TRBV29-1 | CSVVDRVGSGYTF | TGCAGCGTTGTCGACAGGGTGGGATCTGGCTACACCTTC
NA | TRBJ1-6 | TRBD1 | TRBV7-8 | CASSSDRGLPPLHF | TGTGCCAGCAGCTCGGACAGGGGGCTGCCACCCCTCCACTTT
once | TRBJ1-5 | NA | TRBV10-2 | CASSESGVYNQPQHF | TGCGCCAGCAGTGAGTCAGGGGTATACAATCAGCCCCAGCATTTT
NA | TRBJ1-6 | NA | TRBV5-3 | CARSLDRFTYNSPLHF | TGTGCCAGAAGCTTAGACAGGTTCACCTATAATTCACCCCTCCACTTT
NA | TRBJ2-7 | TRBD1 | TRBV5-6 | CASSDRTGSHEQYF | TGTGCCAGCAGCGACAGGACAGGGAGCCACGAGCAGTACTTC
NA | TRBJ2-7 | TRBD1 | TRBV10-3 | CAISPTGAGEQYF | TGTGCCATCAGTCCGACAGGGGCGGGCGAGCAGTACTTC
once | TRBJ1-6 | NA | TRBV7-8 | CASSPYRGNSPLHF | TGTGCCAGCAGCCCATATAGGGGGAATTCACCCCTCCACTTT
NA | TRBJ2-2 | TRBD1 | TRBV18 | CASSQTPGQYTGELFF | TGTGCCAGCTCACAAACTCCGGGACAGTACACCGGGGAGCTGTTTTTT
NA | TRBJ2-1 | TRBD2 | TRBV14 | CASSQVQYMGTRALHEQFF | TGTGCCAGCAGCCAAGTTCAATATATGGGGACTAGAGCCCTCCATGAGCAGTTCTTC
few | TRBJ1-1 | NA | TRBV30 | CACLRGGEAAGTEAFF | TGTGCCTGCCTTCGGGGTGGTGAGGCAGCGGGCACTGAAGCTTTCTTT
NA | TRBJ1-2 | NA | TRBV4-3 | CASSIQGANYGYTF | TGCGCCAGCAGCATACAGGGAGCTAACTATGGCTACACCTTC
NA | TRBJ2-5 | TRBD1 | TRBV10-1 | CASSESKGDRAVKETQYF | TGCGCCAGCAGTGAGTCGAAGGGGGACAGGGCAGTGAAAGAGACCCAGTACTTC
NA | TRBJ2-1 | NA | TRBV24-1 | CATSDTIVNEQFF | TGTGCCACCAGTGACACCATAGTCAATGAGCAGTTCTTC
NA | TRBJ2-5 | TRBD1 | TRBV6-5 | CASTRRTGMQETQYF | TGTGCCAGCACCCGCAGGACAGGGATGCAAGAGACCCAGTACTTC
NA | TRBJ1-2 | NA | TRBV3-1/TRBV3-2 | CASSQDSTGYYGYTF | TGTGCCAGCAGCCAAGATAGTACCGGTTATTATGGCTACACCTTC
NA | TRBJ2-3 | TRBD2 | TRBV5-1 | CASSPTSGGAKDTQYF | TGCGCCAGCAGCCCGACTAGCGGGGGGGCGAAAGATACGCAGTATTTT
NA | TRBJ1-2 | TRBD1 | TRBV19 | CASSRGQGRGYGYTF | TGTGCCAGTAGCAGAGGACAGGGCAGGGGCTATGGCTACACCTTC